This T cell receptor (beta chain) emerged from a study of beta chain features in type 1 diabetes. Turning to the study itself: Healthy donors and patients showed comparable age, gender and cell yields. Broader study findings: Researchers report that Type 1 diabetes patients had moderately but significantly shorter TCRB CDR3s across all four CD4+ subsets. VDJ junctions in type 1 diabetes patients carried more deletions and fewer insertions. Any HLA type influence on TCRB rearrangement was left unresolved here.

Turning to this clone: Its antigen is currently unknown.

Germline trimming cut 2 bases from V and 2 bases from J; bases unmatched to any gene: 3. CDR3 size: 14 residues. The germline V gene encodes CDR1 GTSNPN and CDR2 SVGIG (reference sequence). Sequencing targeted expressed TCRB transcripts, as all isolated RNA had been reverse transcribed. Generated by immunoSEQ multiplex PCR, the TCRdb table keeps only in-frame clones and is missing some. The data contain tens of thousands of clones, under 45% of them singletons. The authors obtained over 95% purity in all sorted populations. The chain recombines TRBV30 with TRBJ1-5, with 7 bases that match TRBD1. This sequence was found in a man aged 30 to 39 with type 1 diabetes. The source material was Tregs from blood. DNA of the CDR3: TGTGCCTGGAGTCCTGGACAGGGCAATCAGCCCCAGCATTTT. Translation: CAWSPGQGNQPQHF. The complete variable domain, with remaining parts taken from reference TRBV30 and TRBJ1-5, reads SQTIHQWPATLVQPVGSPLSLECTVEGTSNPNLYWYRQAAGRGLQLLFYSVGIGQISSEVPQNLSASRPQDRQFILSSKKLLLSDSGFYLCAWSPGQGNQPQHFGDGTRLSIL.